The source of this T cell receptor beta chain is a study of cytomegalovirus exposure and HLA in healthy donors (TCRdb year 2017). For the wider study: In an earlier analysis of 587 of the donors, 250 to 350 Gb of sequence data and some 120 million unique TCR beta sequences from 180 million or so T cells were reported. Among about 390 genotyped donors of the cohort, an average of approximately 250,000 unique TCR beta nucleotide sequences were sequenced per donor, roughly 20% of them non-productive. Every repertoire in the discovery cohort had been generated on one and the same sequencing platform. To predict cytomegalovirus infection status, the study brought together high-throughput TCR immunosequencing, statistical association of individual TCRs with disease status, and machine learning. The study was designed to test whether signatures of past pathogen exposure could be identified by cataloging public T cell receptors. About five DR-DQ haplotypes were handled as single units for association and clustering, since linkage in the cohort was strong. Typing coverage varied by locus: 629-630 donors for A, B, C, DRB1 and DQB1; approximately 500 for DQA1; about 570 for DPA1; under 490 for DPB1. A later analysis re-examined previously published TCR beta repertoires from 600 to 700 donors and added high-resolution HLA genotyping to investigate patterns of TCR occurrence. HLA typing covered class I and class II loci at four-digit resolution. In addition to the first cohort of approximately 650 subjects, a separate validation cohort of over 90 different subjects was used. The study used immunosequencing to profile the T cell repertoires of some 600 subjects and linked those repertoires to cytomegalovirus serostatus. An earlier analysis of about 600 of the donors used high-throughput TCR beta sequencing to judge whether each TCR beta V gene segment behaved as functional or pseudogenic. Genome-wide SNP genotypes for about 65% of the 666 donors were used in a later genetic analysis, which treated that subset as a discovery cohort. Rather than drawing on any new phenotypic data, the later analysis identified candidate immune exposures from TCR beta sequences and the way those sequences occurred across donors. Donor age, sex, ethnicity and CMV serostatus were collected together with the repertoire data. Among the roughly 430 genotyped donors, around 81% belonged to the genetic ancestry cluster associated with self-reported Caucasian donors. About 320 gigabases of sequencing data and 80 million or so unique TCR sequences were included in an early release covering roughly 600 HLA-typed donors.

Taken from the germline V gene, the CDR1 and CDR2 loops are SGHRS and YFSETQ. The CDR3 contains 16 residues, cysteine and phenylalanine counted. Only the CDR3 portion is preserved as DNA: 48 bases, with reading frame beginning at the first base. Unmatched junction bases come to 7, with V trimmed by 0 bases and J by 6 bases. The library was generated by the immunoSEQ multiplex PCR assay. For the multiplex PCR, a mixture combining 60 forward primers for TCR Vbeta segments and 13 reverse primers for TCR Jbeta segments was used. The CDR3 region of rearranged TCR beta genes was amplified from genomic DNA by a multiplex PCR assay. On the Illumina HiSeq System, the amplified TCR beta libraries were sequenced as 87-base-pair reads. The original pipeline was this. Across the 670 or so repertoires, a later analysis counted 80 million or so unique TCR beta chains, roughly 11 million of which were shared by at least two donors. Raw reads were error-corrected and collapsed into unique sequences by a nearest-neighbor algorithm in which closely related sequences were merged to remove PCR and sequencing errors. CDR3 sequences were aligned to IMGT reference sequences to assign V, D and J gene segments. Each retained sequence needed at least a six-nucleotide match to both a V gene segment and a J gene segment. Rearrangements were called productive when the CDR3 lacked stop codons and stayed in frame with V and J; all others were non-productive. CDR3 was defined according to IMGT convention as the region running from the second conserved V-encoded cysteine to the conserved J-encoded phenylalanine. The earlier analysis of some 580 of the donors excluded any sequence lacking an unambiguous match to a single V gene segment. In an earlier analysis of several hundred of the donors, a V segment was called functional when productive rearrangements were above 56.7%, and segregating when the standard deviation between donors exceeded 5%. A statistical classification framework was developed to diagnose cytomegalovirus status using the catalog of TCR beta chain sequences. V and J gene assignment, in a later analysis, came from comparing TCR nucleotide sequences with IMGT/GENE-DB human TR gene sequences. A later analysis assigned CDR3 sequences and most-parsimonious VDJ recombination scenarios with the TCRdist pipeline. In a later analysis, each TCR beta chain was defined by its CDR3 amino acid sequence together with its V-gene family, and reads lacking a unique V-gene family were excluded. A later analysis removed several hundred highly shared, low-generation-probability nucleotide sequences to deal with suspected cross-contamination and a sequencing artifact. In a later analysis, a clonal expansion index for each public chain was calculated from normalized within-repertoire ranks of inferred template counts. Generation probabilities in a later analysis came from a VDJ recombination model fitted to out-of-frame rearrangements, and those results were checked against IGoR. In a later analysis, hypergeometric tests were used to score TCR-TCR, TCR-HLA and TCR-CMV co-occurrence, with a repertoire-size bias correction applied to TCR pairs. In a later analysis, false discovery rates were estimated by permuting HLA or CMV assignments 20 times. In a later analysis, co-occurring TCRs were grouped using DBSCAN, and TCRdist sequence similarity was added for clustering within HLA-allele-positive subsets. For co-occurrence clustering, repertoires with fewer than 30,000 or more than 120,000 public chains were excluded, along with roughly five repertoires with anomalous nucleotide sharing. Imported from immuneACCESS, the table was reduced by TCRdb to in-frame sequences with V and J called. These copies leave out some clones; in studies compared against another copy, an unresolved V gene accounts for under half, and the cause of the remainder is not known. V, J and clone size are those of that table, while D and trimming were read from the DNA. This sample holds over 60,000 clones; around 70% were observed only once. Around 13% of the sample goes to the ten largest clones.

The cohort consisted of more than 650 healthy bone marrow donors. All cohort members were sampled while nominally healthy, although unrecorded immune exposures were likely present. The donor tested CMV seropositive and was one of the 289 seropositive cohort members. A peripheral blood sample was provided by each donor, and peripheral blood mononuclear cells were used for TCR beta sequencing. Genomic DNA extraction from the blood cell samples was performed with the Qiagen DNeasy Blood Extraction Kit. Overall results and qualifications from the work: When HLA alleles, especially DR and DQ, strongly co-occurred, attributing TCR associations to individual alleles was difficult. In a later analysis, the rate of TCR association differed among HLA loci, with DRB1 alleles having the most associated TCRs and HLA-C alleles having the fewest. The earlier analysis of 587 of the donors excluded about 16 rarely observed V segments, including chromosome 9 orphons, because counts were too low. A cluster of highly shared sequence variants was judged likely to be a technical artifact of the sequencing pipeline. Linkage disequilibrium might explain the correlated functional status among segregating V segments, but an unknown experimental factor could not be excluded. The classifier was reported to diagnose cytomegalovirus status with high specificity and sensitivity in both the original cohort and the validation cohort. The study listed 150 to 200 TCR beta chains as associated with cytomegalovirus. A later analysis found that HLA-associated TCR beta chains were more clonally expanded and had lower generation probabilities than equally common non-associated chains. A further reported finding was that TCR beta sequences accurately predicted the HLA-A and HLA-B alleles for most subjects in the first cohort. While some public TCRs were present in many individuals, most TCR sequences turned up only very rarely across donors. The only immune exposure information available for the cohort was CMV serostatus. It was suggested by the authors that the approach could potentially be generalized to other disease states and immunological phenotypes. Broadly in line with IMGT annotations, most TCR beta V segments showed up in productive rearrangements about 90% or about 30% of the time in an earlier analysis of 450 to 600 of the donors. In a later analysis, around 17,000 TCR beta sequences were associated with specific HLA alleles at a false discovery rate of 0.05. V-gene and J-gene trimming of TCR beta chains was associated with a missense DCLRE1C variant in a later genetic analysis, and the association was replicated in an independent cohort. Some IMGT-functional V segments, including TRBV6-2 and TRBV6-3, could not be told apart with the 87-base-pair reads, so those segments were excluded. A later genetic analysis reported fewer N-insertions in productive TCRs among donors in an Asian-associated ancestry cluster than the approximately 670-donor mean. Only TCR beta chains were sequenced in this cohort, and the absence of alpha or paired-chain data limited detectable features. Because some donors lacked HLA typing at each locus, the association tests relied only on the typed subset. A later analysis found that most CMV-associated TCR beta chains appeared HLA-restricted, with HLA associations seemingly driven largely by CMV exposure. Sequencing depth was assumed to be roughly uniform across donors in the presence/absence analyses, though that assumption may not hold. In a later analysis, several top co-occurrence clusters were reported to appear linked to parvovirus B19, influenza, CMV and Epstein-Barr virus. In vitro tests confirmed that three of the cytomegalovirus-associated TCR beta chains recognize cytomegalovirus antigens.

With regard to this clone: The specificity of this receptor is unknown. The input lacks base qualities; no much larger clone sits a single base away.

The material sequenced was PBMCs. The V and J genes are TRBV5-1 and TRBJ2-2; the central 8 bases match TRBD1. The source is a male donor in good health and CMV-seropositive. The CDR3 corresponds to CASSLGGQGSAGELFF. The nucleotides are TGCGCCAGCAGCTTGGGAGGACAGGGAAGCGCCGGGGAGCTGTTTTTT.